The rows below give T cell receptor beta chains drawn from one sample of a study of identical twins. A single record per CDR3 protein comes from TCRdb applying MiXCR to the 5' RACE reads. This table holds 200,000 to 250,000 distinct CDR3 sequences, under 8.5% found once. The same sample was also studied in work on T cells expressing NK-cell markers.

Sequences were obtained from CD8+ T cells sorted from blood. These receptors originate from a woman aged 18-30 years in good health. The CDR3 runs from the conserved cysteine through the conserved F or W. D genes are given only for firm matches. Not all rows give a size; the values are once, few, many and, for expanded clones, a class.

clone_size	v_call	j_call	d_call	cdr3_aa	cdr3_nt
many	TRBV5-1	TRBJ2-1	TRBD2	CASSSGLAEPSYNEQFF	TGCGCCAGCAGCTCCGGACTAGCCGAACCATCTTACAATGAGCAGTTCTTC
many	TRBV5-1	TRBJ1-6	TRBD1	CASSFSGTENSPLHF	TGCGCCAGCAGCTTCTCCGGGACAGAAAATTCACCCCTCCACTTT
NA	TRBV12-3/TRBV12-4	TRBJ2-3	TRBD2	CASSLGIAGHTQYF	TGTGCCAGCAGTTTAGGGATAGCGGGGCATACGCAGTATTTT
many	TRBV7-2	TRBJ1-4	NA	CASSLEVWGATNEKLFF	TGTGCCAGCAGCTTAGAAGTCTGGGGGGCAACTAATGAAAAACTGTTTTTT
few	TRBV20-1	TRBJ2-2	NA	CSAPGAGAVTGELFF	TGCAGTGCTCCGGGGGCGGGAGCCGTCACCGGGGAGCTGTTTTTT
NA	TRBV2	TRBJ1-1	NA	CASRNSRMNTEAFF	TGTGCCAGCAGGAACAGCAGGATGAACACTGAAGCTTTCTTT
NA	TRBV6-5	TRBJ2-7	NA	CASSYSPSDEQYF	TGTGCCAGCAGTTACTCGCCTAGCGACGAGCAGTACTTC
many	TRBV20-1	TRBJ2-1	TRBD2	CSARGRDYLYNEQFF	TGCAGTGCTAGAGGGAGGGACTACCTCTACAATGAGCAGTTCTTC
NA	TRBV11-2	TRBJ1-1	TRBD1	CASSTRDSVNTEAFF	TGTGCCAGCAGCACCAGGGACAGCGTGAACACTGAAGCTTTCTTT
NA	TRBV7-9	TRBJ1-2	NA	CASSYGANYTF	TGTGCCAGCAGCTACGGCGCCAACTACACCTTC
few	TRBV12-5	TRBJ1-6	NA	CASGLAGQTNSPLHF	TGTGCTAGTGGTTTGGCAGGACAGACTAATTCACCCCTCCACTTT
NA	TRBV30	TRBJ2-1	NA	CAWLVAAYNEQFF	TGTGCCTGGCTTGTGGCAGCCTACAATGAGCAGTTCTTC
many	TRBV5-1	TRBJ2-1	TRBD2	CASSTPERGPNNEQFF	TGCGCCAGCAGTACTCCTGAGCGGGGGCCGAACAATGAGCAGTTCTTC
many	TRBV2	TRBJ2-1	NA	CASSEHLLTRTDYNEQFF	TGTGCCAGCAGTGAACACCTACTTACCAGGACCGACTACAATGAGCAGTTCTTC
NA	TRBV18	TRBJ2-7	TRBD1	CASSPRPGQGDEQYF	TGTGCCAGCTCACCACGTCCCGGACAGGGCGACGAGCAGTACTTC
NA	TRBV7-9	TRBJ2-7	NA	CASSLVGGGEAFEQYF	TGTGCCAGCAGCTTAGTTGGAGGAGGGGAAGCCTTCGAGCAGTACTTC
NA	TRBV9	TRBJ2-1	TRBD2	CASSSRTSGSYYNEQFF	TGTGCCAGCAGCTCCAGGACTAGCGGGAGCTATTACAATGAGCAGTTCTTC
few	TRBV3-1	TRBJ1-5	NA	CASSQDVRSNQPQHF	TGTGCCAGCAGCCAAGATGTACGGTCCAATCAGCCCCAGCATTTT
few	TRBV30	TRBJ2-7	NA	CAWSVLRSGGEQYF	TGTGCCTGGAGTGTACTTCGTAGCGGTGGGGAGCAGTACTTC
once	TRBV7-9	TRBJ2-1	NA	CASSLEDSMVKEQFF	TGTGCCAGCAGCTTAGAAGACAGTATGGTAAAGGAGCAGTTCTTC
many	TRBV12-3/TRBV12-4	TRBJ2-1	TRBD2	CASTHPGGTSGEQFF	TGTGCCAGCACCCACCCAGGGGGAACTAGCGGGGAGCAGTTCTTC
many	TRBV12-3/TRBV12-4	TRBJ2-2	NA	CASRKSGKLFF	TGTGCCAGCCGAAAATCCGGGAAGCTGTTTTTT
many	TRBV7-2	TRBJ2-5	TRBD2	CASSLMGLAQETQYF	TGTGCCAGCAGCTTAATGGGACTAGCCCAAGAGACCCAGTACTTC
NA	TRBV20-1	TRBJ2-1	NA	CSARKGNNAQFF	TGCAGTGCTAGGAAGGGGAACAATGCGCAGTTCTTC
many	TRBV24-1	TRBJ2-2	NA	CATRDPNTGELFF	TGTGCCACCAGAGATCCGAACACCGGGGAGCTGTTTTTT
few	TRBV27	TRBJ2-1	TRBD2	CASRQGTSGRANEQFF	TGTGCCAGCAGGCAAGGGACTAGCGGGAGGGCCAATGAGCAGTTCTTC
few	TRBV24-1	TRBJ2-5	TRBD2	CATSDASGNMETQYF	TGTGCCACCAGTGATGCTAGCGGGAATATGGAGACCCAGTACTTC
NA	TRBV11-2	TRBJ2-7	TRBD1	CASSPPDRGPYF	TGTGCCAGCAGCCCACCCGACAGGGGGCCGTACTTC
many	TRBV5-1	TRBJ2-2	NA	CASSLVSVTGELFF	TGCGCCAGCAGCTTGGTATCAGTCACCGGGGAGCTGTTTTTT
few	TRBV6-1	TRBJ1-1	NA	CASSATTGRSASTEAFF	TGTGCCAGCAGTGCAACAACAGGGAGGTCAGCAAGCACTGAAGCTTTCTTT
many	TRBV9	TRBJ2-7	TRBD1	CASSAPTGTGDYEQYF	TGTGCCAGCAGCGCGCCTACCGGGACAGGGGATTACGAGCAGTACTTC
NA	TRBV25-1	TRBJ1-1	NA	CASSESPGTEAFF	TGTGCCAGCAGTGAATCTCCTGGCACTGAAGCTTTCTTT
few	TRBV11-2	TRBJ2-7	NA	CASSPLQGSYEQYF	TGTGCCAGCAGTCCTCTGCAGGGTTCCTACGAGCAGTACTTC
few	TRBV9	TRBJ2-3	TRBD2	CASSIGLAGASDTQYF	TGTGCCAGCAGTATCGGACTAGCGGGAGCATCAGATACGCAGTATTTT
many	TRBV9	TRBJ1-2	NA	CASSDLRGYTF	TGTGCCAGCAGCGACCTAAGGGGCTACACCTTC
many	TRBV6-2/TRBV6-3	TRBJ2-6	NA	CASSYTSSGANVLTF	TGTGCCAGCAGTTACACTAGCTCTGGGGCCAACGTCCTGACTTTC
many	TRBV19	TRBJ2-3	NA	CASNIAGYRDTQYF	TGTGCCAGTAATATTGCGGGCTATCGGGATACGCAGTATTTT
NA	TRBV6-1	TRBJ2-3	NA	CARGRGTDTQYF	TGTGCCAGAGGCAGGGGCACAGATACGCAGTATTTT
many	TRBV5-1	TRBJ2-2	TRBD2	CASSFRLAGDINTGELFF	TGCGCCAGCAGCTTTAGATTGGCGGGGGATATTAACACCGGGGAGCTGTTTTTT
NA	TRBV12-3/TRBV12-4	TRBJ2-5	TRBD1	CAIRRPGQGAAETQYF	TGTGCCATCCGGAGACCTGGACAGGGGGCGGCGGAGACCCAGTACTTC
few	TRBV7-9	TRBJ2-7	TRBD1	CASSLGQGSYSYEQYF	TGTGCCAGCAGCTTAGGACAGGGGTCTTACTCCTACGAGCAGTACTTC
NA	TRBV3-1	TRBJ2-5	TRBD1	CASTVFTGGQRQETQYF	TGTGCCAGCACCGTATTTACAGGGGGCCAGAGGCAAGAGACCCAGTACTTC
NA	TRBV6-2/TRBV6-3	TRBJ2-7	NA	CAIDSQDTYEQYF	TGTGCCATCGACTCCCAGGATACATACGAGCAGTACTTC
NA	TRBV12-3/TRBV12-4	TRBJ1-5	NA	CASSSGHSNQPQHF	TGTGCCAGCAGCTCGGGGCATAGCAATCAGCCCCAGCATTTT
NA	TRBV2	TRBJ2-5	TRBD2	CASVPGTSGIITQYF	TGTGCCAGCGTTCCCGGGACTAGCGGGATTATTACCCAGTACTTC
few	TRBV7-9	TRBJ2-5	NA	CASSLVGGLEETQYF	TGTGCCAGCAGCTTAGTAGGGGGACTGGAAGAGACCCAGTACTTC
many	TRBV9	TRBJ2-3	TRBD2	CASSFHGTNTDTQYF	TGTGCCAGCAGCTTCCACGGGACTAACACAGATACGCAGTATTTT
NA	TRBV9	TRBJ1-2	NA	CASSVWPGKDSYNYGYTF	TGTGCCAGCAGCGTTTGGCCCGGGAAGGACAGTTATAACTATGGCTACACCTTC
many	TRBV12-3/TRBV12-4	TRBJ1-5	TRBD1	CASSAGGSQHF	TGTGCCAGCAGTGCAGGGGGCTCCCAGCATTTT
NA	TRBV12-5	TRBJ1-5	NA	CASGLGNWNQPQHF	TGTGCTAGTGGTTTGGGCAATTGGAATCAGCCCCAGCATTTT
many	TRBV9	TRBJ2-2	NA	CASSGSASGELFF	TGTGCCAGCAGTGGGAGCGCAAGCGGGGAGCTGTTTTTT
many	TRBV7-9	TRBJ1-1	NA	CASSLAGGEAFF	TGTGCCAGCAGCTTAGCGGGCGGCGAAGCTTTCTTT
NA	TRBV4-3	TRBJ1-2	TRBD1	CASSLGQGAIGYTF	TGCGCCAGCAGCCTCGGACAGGGGGCGATTGGCTACACCTTC
many	TRBV9	TRBJ1-2	TRBD1	CASSAGTGWLDYTF	TGTGCCAGCAGCGCAGGGACAGGGTGGTTGGACTACACCTTC
many	TRBV3-1	TRBJ2-7	NA	CASSHLGFLGYEQYF	TGTGCCAGCAGCCACTTGGGGTTTTTAGGATACGAGCAGTACTTC
few	TRBV5-1	TRBJ2-5	NA	CASSLATRRETQYF	TGCGCCAGCAGCTTGGCCACTCGGAGGGAGACCCAGTACTTC
NA	TRBV27	TRBJ2-7	NA	CASSSGFSEQYF	TGTGCCAGCAGCTCAGGATTTTCCGAGCAGTACTTC
many	TRBV9	TRBJ2-3	TRBD2	CASSEGSGGWGDTQYF	TGTGCCAGCAGCGAAGGGAGCGGGGGCTGGGGAGATACGCAGTATTTT
many	TRBV5-6	TRBJ2-1	NA	CASSSHRAIEQFF	TGTGCCAGCAGTTCCCACAGGGCGATTGAGCAGTTCTTC
many	TRBV5-1	TRBJ2-1	NA	CASSLEGTEQFF	TGCGCCAGCAGCTTGGAAGGGACTGAGCAGTTCTTC